A selection of T cell receptor beta chains follows, all from one sample in a study of CD8+CD57+ T cells in acquired aplastic anemia. TCRdb called the reads again in MiXCR, with one record for every CDR3 protein. This sample has more than 150,000 distinct CDR3 sequences, with about 64% found just once. Sequencing was carried out using sorted CD4+, CD8+, or CD8+CD57+ T cells (not recorded which) from PBMCs. The receptors here all came from a human donor with severe aplastic anemia or a healthy control (not recorded which). CDR3s include the opening cysteine and the closing phenylalanine or tryptophan. The D gene is left open where the match is weak. The size of a clone is reported for some rows only, either as once, few or many, or as a class for expanded clones.

>.|.|TRBJ2-3|TRBV4-2
TGTGCCAGCAGCTACCTTTCAGATACGCAGTATTTT
CASSYLSDTQYF
>.|TRBD1|TRBJ2-7|TRBV9
TGTGCCAGCAGCGTAGGGCAGGGGGACGAGCAGTACTTC
CASSVGQGDEQYF
>.|TRBD2|TRBJ2-3|TRBV5-4
TGTGCCAGCAGCTTATGGGGGGGAGTAGCCACAGATACGCAGTATTTT
CASSLWGGVATDTQYF
>.|TRBD2|TRBJ2-5|TRBV10-1
TGCGCCAGCAGTGAGTCGTCTAGCGGGGGGGAGGCTAGGTTAGAGACCCAGTACTTC
CASSESSSGGEARLETQYF
>.|.|TRBJ2-7|TRBV7-9
TGTGCCAGCAGCAGGAGGGGGCACAGGCGTCCCTACGAGCAGTACTTC
CASSRRGHRRPYEQYF
>many|TRBD2|TRBJ2-3|TRBV4-1
TGCGCCAGCAGCCAAGGGACTAGCGGGGGGGAGGATACGCAGTATTTT
CASSQGTSGGEDTQYF
>.|.|TRBJ2-7|TRBV7-8
TGTGCCAGCCATAGGGAGGGGGCGAGTTACGAGCAGTACTTC
CASHREGASYEQYF
>few|TRBD1|TRBJ2-7|TRBV7-8
TGTGCCAGCAGCTTAGCGTCGGGACAGGCCTACGAGCAGTACTTC
CASSLASGQAYEQYF
>.|TRBD1|TRBJ1-4|TRBV7-6
TGTGCCAGCAGCCTGGGGACAGGGGTTAATGAAAAACTGTTTTTT
CASSLGTGVNEKLFF
>.|.|TRBJ2-5|TRBV7-9
TGTGCCAGCAGCTTGGTGCAGAGGGACCAAGAGACCCAGTACTTC
CASSLVQRDQETQYF
>.|.|TRBJ2-2|TRBV3-1
TGTGCCAGCCGAGGAGGTGCCGGGGAGCTGTTTTTT
CASRGGAGELFF
>.|TRBD2|TRBJ2-7|TRBV7-2
TGTGCCAGCAGCTTCCGGGGGGGGTCCTACGAGCAGTACTTC
CASSFRGGSYEQYF
>.|TRBD2|TRBJ2-1|TRBV15
TGTGCCACCAGCAACAGCGGGGGGGTCACCTACAATGAGCAGTTCTTC
CATSNSGGVTYNEQFF
>once|TRBD1|TRBJ2-1|TRBV19
TGTGCCAGTAGTAGATCGGGACAGGGAATGTACAATGAGCAGTTCTTC
CASSRSGQGMYNEQFF
>.|.|TRBJ2-1|TRBV5-4
TGTGCCAGCAGCTTGGAAGGACAGAAGTACAATGAGCAGTTCTTC
CASSLEGQKYNEQFF
>.|TRBD2|TRBJ2-3|TRBV7-2
TGTGCCAGCAGTCCACTAGCGGGGGGGCCAGATACGCAGTATTTT
CASSPLAGGPDTQYF
>.|.|TRBJ1-1|TRBV7-9
TGTGCCAGCAGCTTAAATTTGTGGGACAAAGCTTTCTTT
CASSLNLWDKAFF
>.|.|TRBJ2-4|TRBV7-8
TGTGCCAGCAGCGCAAGTGTAGGGGCAAGTGACATTCAGTACTTC
CASSASVGASDIQYF
>once|.|TRBJ1-2|TRBV6-5
TGTGCCAGCAGTTACTCGCCAGGACATGGCTACACCTTC
CASSYSPGHGYTF
>.|TRBD1|TRBJ2-3|TRBV19
TGTGCCAGTAGCTGGGACAGGGGAACAGATACGCAGTATTTT
CASSWDRGTDTQYF
>few|.|TRBJ2-3|TRBV6-4
TGTGCCATCAGCCCGGGGGCGACAGATACGCAGTATTTT
CAISPGATDTQYF
>few|.|TRBJ2-7|TRBV20-1
TGCAGTGCTACAATAGACAGCCTCTACGAGCAGTACTTC
CSATIDSLYEQYF
>.|TRBD2|TRBJ2-7|TRBV7-9
TGTGCCACCTCGGGACTAGCGAATTACGAGCAGTACTTC
CATSGLANYEQYF
>.|.|TRBJ2-1|TRBV20-1
TGCAGTGCTAGCTCTAGGCAGCGGAGTGAGGATGAGCAGTTCTTC
CSASSRQRSEDEQFF
>.|.|TRBJ2-1|TRBV27
TGTGCCAGCAGTTTTGGCGGGGGCGGCTACAATGAGCAGTTCTTC
CASSFGGGGYNEQFF
>many|TRBD1|TRBJ2-7|TRBV19
TGTGCCAGTAGTATAGCTGGGACAGGGTTAAACGAGCAGTACTTC
CASSIAGTGLNEQYF
>.|.|TRBJ1-4|TRBV4-3
TGCGCCAGCAGCCAAGTAGAGGGGCAGAATGAAAAACTGTTTTTT
CASSQVEGQNEKLFF
>.|.|TRBJ2-3|TRBV6-4
TGTGCCAGCAGTTCGAGCACAGATACGCAGTATTTT
CASSSSTDTQYF
>.|.|TRBJ1-3|TRBV7-9
TGTGCCAGCAGCCGTAATGTGAGAGACACCATATATTTT
CASSRNVRDTIYF
>once|TRBD1|TRBJ2-3|TRBV2
TGTGCCAGCAGTTCTCCCGGACAGGGGAGGTGGGCAGATACGCAGTATTTT
CASSSPGQGRWADTQYF
>.|TRBD2|TRBJ2-3|TRBV7-3
TGTGCCAGCAGCCCTAGCGGGGGGGCAGATACGCAGTATTTT
CASSPSGGADTQYF
>.|TRBD1|TRBJ1-2|TRBV4-1
TGCGCCAGCAGCCCCGGACAGGGGGCCGACTATGGCTACACCTTC
CASSPGQGADYGYTF
>few|.|TRBJ2-2|TRBV18
TGTGCCAGCTCACCCCGTCTGGACAGAAACACCGGGGAGCTGTTTTTT
CASSPRLDRNTGELFF